The present T cell receptor (beta chain) was sequenced within a study of cytomegalovirus exposure and HLA in healthy donors. Regarding the study as a whole: Clonal expansion, a later analysis showed, was greater in HLA-associated TCR beta chains than in equally common others. With further analysis later on, most CMV-associated TCR beta chains appeared HLA-restricted.

The PCR employed 60 Vbeta primers together with 13 Jbeta primers. Profiling relied on immunoSEQ multiplex PCR, and the TCRdb table lists in-frame clones only, not all of them. The data contain under 150,000 clones, approximately 79% of them singletons. Note on this clone: The antigen remains undetermined.

This TCR derives from a woman aged 50 to 60 in good health and CMV-seropositive. Input material: PBMCs.

The CDR3 protein is CASSGGSYEQYF. The CDR3 DNA reads TGTGCCAGCAGCGGCGGCTCCTACGAGCAGTACTTC. The chain combines TRBV9 with TRBJ2-7; no reliable D call. Germline loops: CDR1 SGDLS, CDR2 YYNGEE. The CDR3 extends over 12 amino acids. V was clipped by 3 bases and J by 0 bases, with 4 bases between them. The variable domain in full, with the rest retrieved from reference TRBV9 and TRBJ2-7, is DSGVTQTPKHLITATGQRVTLRCSPRSGDLSVYWYQQSLDQGLQFLIQYYNGEERAKGNILERFSAQQFPDLHSELNLSSLELGDSALYFCASSGGSYEQYFGPGTRLTVT.